The T cell receptor (beta chain) under discussion was sequenced for a study of spatial heterogeneity in lung cancer (dated by TCRdb to the late 2010s). Background for the entire study: More beta-chain than alpha-chain transcripts were consistently detected, likely reflecting higher beta-chain transcript abundance. TCR alpha and beta repertoires were quantitatively compared across multiple tumor regions, matched nontumor lung and blood in non-small cell lung cancer. Nonsynonymous mutation counts, determined by whole-exome sequencing of tumor tissue, were related to TCR repertoire features. In the raw uncorrected reads, each unique combination of TCR and UMI appeared on average more than ten times. Both alpha and beta chains were TCR-sequenced in samples taken at surgery, namely 220 tumor regions, approximately 63 matched nontumor lung samples and 50 to 60 PBMC samples. Broad study findings and their caveats: Confirming at a functional level the hypothesis that regional TCRs recognize regional mutations was considered to require additional single-cell paired TCR alpha and beta sequencing. Ubiquitous expanded tumor TCRs were found in blood more often at tumor resection than at routine follow-up.

Its CDR3 holds 16 amino acids, cysteine through phenylalanine. Just CDR3 DNA is preserved here, 48 bases in frame from base 1. Libraries were constructed by 5' RACE. Reads for this sample came from a NextSeq 500. The TCR library protocol attached a unique molecular identifier to each TCR cDNA molecule to allow correction of PCR and sequencing errors. The paper's processing steps were these. TCR identification, UMI-based error correction and CDR3 extraction were all carried out with Decombinator tools. Expanded TCRs were defined as those above a frequency of 2 per 1,000, corresponding to the top 1% of the tumor frequency distribution. Renyi diversity was computed with the R vegan package after each repertoire had been subsampled 100 times to 5,000 TCRs. To build CDR3 similarity networks, amino acid triplet string-kernel similarity was used, and CDR3s were connected when their pairwise similarity was above 0.82. TCRdb redid the processing of the public reads, applying fastp at Q25 and MiXCR, and retained in-frame beta chains. Duplicate CDR3 protein sequences are folded into a single record with the most common DNA and genes. TCRdb, not the authors, supplied the V and J calls. The sample table holds about 90,000 distinct CDR3 sequences, of which around 9% were seen once. The top ten clonotypes cover 6.9% of the sample.

Ten or more counts support this clonotype. The clone's antigen remains unknown. No much larger clone exists at a distance of one base, and base qualities are not known. Explained via the paper, the time point label denotes: sample taken at primary tumor resection. Whole RNA extracted from tumor and nontumor lung tissue, or from cryopreserved PBMC samples, was used for TCR sequencing without cell sorting. Samples were obtained from approximately 76 patients with early-stage, untreated non-small cell lung cancer from the lung TRACERx cohort. Only patients for whom sufficient RNA was available from at least two tumor regions were selected for TCR sequencing.

The chain joins TRBV21-1 to TRBJ1-4. TRBV21-1 constitutes a pseudogene. The TCR comes from a male donor with early-stage non-small cell lung cancer. The input for sequencing was PBMCs, taken at surgery. The CDR3 region: CASREGATFGNEKLFF. The base sequence is TGTGCCAGCCGCGAGGGAGCTACCTTTGGTAATGAAAAACTGTTTTTT.